The 8 T cell receptor beta chains below come from one sample, sequenced in a study of cytomegalovirus exposure and HLA in healthy donors (dated 2017 in TCRdb). Library generation was performed with the immunoSEQ multiplex PCR assay. TCRdb retrieved this table from immuneACCESS and kept in-frame rearrangements only. Not all clones are present; in checked studies, unresolved V genes account for under half, and no reason is known for the remainder. The sample records around 160,000 clones, around four fifths of which are singletons. Under 2.5% of the sample is in the top ten clones. Sequencing used PBMCs. The receptors were gathered from a man aged 25 to 45 in good health and CMV-seropositive.

This clone was observed a handful of times. The chain links TRBV4-3 to TRBJ2-7; 8 bases align to TRBD2. Germline values: CDR1 LGHNA, CDR2 YSLEER. The CDR3 has 15 residues. J lost 7 bases, V lost 1 base, and 9 bases had no gene match. For the CDR3, the DNA is TGCGCCAGCAGCCAAGGCGGGGGGCTTATCGTGGAGCAGTACTTC. It specifies CASSQGGGLIVEQYF.

This clone was seen once. The chain has TRBV2 and TRBJ1-2; TRBD1 might be the D (5 bases). The germline gives CDR1 SNHLY, CDR2 FYNNEI. Trimming stripped 7 bases from V and 1 base from J, with 13 bases between. The CDR3 is made up of 14 amino acids. The CDR3 coding sequence is TGTGCCAGCAAAGAGCAGGGATTTAACTATGGCTACACCTTC. This codes for CASKEQGFNYGYTF. Drawing the rest from reference TRBV2 and TRBJ1-2, the complete variable domain is EPEVTQTPSHQVTQMGQEVILRCVPISNHLYFYWYRQILGQKVEFLVSFYNNEISEKSEIFDDQFSVERPDGSNFTLKIRSTKLEDSAMYFCASKEQGFNYGYTFGSGTRLTVV.

This clone was counted only a few times. V usage is TRBV19 and J usage is TRBJ1-6; tentative D call: TRBD1 (6 bases). CDR3 length: 13 amino acids. CDR1 and CDR2 (germline): LNHDA, SQIVND (reference sequence). Trimming took 8 bases from V and 8 from J, leaving 13 bases between them. The DNA for the CDR3 is TGTGCCAGTCAGGGGAGATGGGATTCACCCCTCCACTTT. The encoded protein is CASQGRWDSPLHF.

This clone occurred a few times. The chain has TRBV7-2 and TRBJ2-1, with 11 bases aligning to TRBD2. Trimming cost V 5 bases and J 10 bases; bases outside gene matches: 4. The germline CDR1 and CDR2 sequences are SGHTA and FQGNSA. The CDR3 contains 13 residues. The CDR3 region is CASSQLAGVEQFF. CDR3 nucleotides: TGTGCCAGCAGCCAACTAGCGGGGGTGGAGCAGTTCTTC.

This chain connects TRBV7-9 to TRBJ2-7; 8 positions agree with TRBD2. This CDR3 is built from 15 residues. Germline assignment: CDR1 SEHNR and CDR2 FQNEAQ (reference sequence). J gave up 0 bases and V 3 bases, and 4 bases lay outside the gene matches. DNA of the CDR3: TGTGCCAGCAGCTTGCGGGGGGAAAGCTCCTACGAGCAGTACTTC. Protein sequence: CASSLRGESSYEQYF.

For the CDR3, the DNA is TGTGCCAGCAGCTTAGAAGGCCAGGGGGCCTACGAGCAGTACTTC. This gives the protein CASSLEGQGAYEQYF. The chain is built from TRBV7-9 and TRBJ2-7, with 7 bases identical to TRBD1. Germline CDR1 is SEHNR and CDR2 is FQNEAQ (reference sequence). J gave up 2 bases and V 1 base, and 5 bases lay outside the gene matches. This CDR3 is built from 15 residues.

The chain recombines TRBV5-4 with TRBJ2-1, with TRBD1 matching over 7 bases. Germline V gives CDR1 SGHNT, CDR2 YYREEE (reference sequence). V shed 4 bases, J shed 5 bases, and the junction held 9 bases outside the gene matches. The CDR3 has 15 residues. CDR3 sequence reads: CASSPGTAFNNEQFF. The CDR3 DNA reads TGTGCCAGCAGCCCCGGGACAGCCTTTAACAATGAGCAGTTCTTC.

V and J are TRBV19 and TRBJ2-2, with TRBD2 matching 8 bases. Unmatched junction bases numbered 2, after V lost 9 bases and J lost 2 bases. This CDR3 region has 13 residues. Germline CDR1 and CDR2: LNHDA and SQIVND (reference sequence). In nucleotides, the CDR3 is TGTGCCAGCAGCGGGGGCAACACCGGGGAGCTGTTTTTT. Translation gives CASSGGNTGELFF.